Presented here are 17 T cell receptor beta chains from one specimen sequenced in a study of blood T cell repertoires in COVID-19. This table comes from immunoSEQ multiplex PCR, and its TCRdb copy is limited to in-frame clones, with some not included. The table records under 250,000 clones, over 80% of them present only once. The source material was peripheral blood. Every receptor here comes from a man aged 25 to 40 with COVID-19, enrolled during active disease.

Remarks on this clone: Other DNA sequences in this sample translate to the same CDR3. V is TRBV5-1 and J is TRBJ1-6; tentative D call: TRBD1 (6 bases). V gave up 0 bases and J gave up 7 bases, with 11 bases separating them. Germline-derived CDR1 and CDR2 are SGHRS and YFSETQ. This CDR3 is 15 amino acids long. Here the CDR3 reads CASSLEQGGNSPLHF. CDR3 nucleotide sequence: TGCGCCAGCAGCTTGGAACAGGGTGGGAATTCACCCCTCCACTTT. The whole variable domain, filled in from reference TRBV5-1 and TRBJ1-6, reads KAGVTQTPRYLIKTRGQQVTLSCSPISGHRSVSWYQQTPGQGLQFLFEYFSETQRNKGNFPGRFSGRQFSNSRSEMNVSTLELGDSALYLCASSLEQGGNSPLHFGNGTRLTVT.

The chain uses TRBV7-2 and TRBJ2-1, with D perhaps TRBD2 (7 bases). Deletions cut 5 bases from V and 4 bases from J, with 15 bases between. The germline CDR1 and CDR2 sequences are SGHTA and FQGNSA. The CDR3 contains 15 residues. The CDR3 bases are TGTGCCAGCAGCCCGGGCGGGGGCCCTTACAATGAGCAGTTCTTC. Amino acid sequence: CASSPGGGPYNEQFF.

This sequence joins TRBV10-3 and TRBJ1-2, with a possible D match to TRBD1 (6 bases). This CDR3 has 15 amino acids. The germline CDR1 and CDR2 sequences are ENHRY and SYGVKD. V was cut by 2 bases and J by 8 bases, with 18 bases left in between. The CDR3 region has the DNA TGTGCCATCAGTGAGCCCTTGGGGGGGGCGGAAGGCTACACCTTC. Encoded protein: CAISEPLGGAEGYTF.

The chain links TRBV2 to TRBJ1-5; D remains unclear. The germline V gene has CDR1 SNHLY and CDR2 FYNNEI. Trimming removed 6 bases from V and 3 bases from J, with 15 bases in between. The CDR3 sequence is 15 residues long. The CDR3 DNA reads as TGTGCCAGCAGCCTCCCACCGGGGTTCAATCAGCCCCAGCATTTT. It translates to CASSLPPGFNQPQHF.

This sequence joins TRBV28 and TRBJ2-1; 10 positions agree with TRBD2. The J segment lost 4 bases and the V segment lost 5 bases, leaving 8 bases of the junction unmatched. The CDR3 runs 16 residues. Germline V lookup: CDR1 MDHEN, CDR2 SYDVKM. As DNA, the CDR3 is TGTGCCAGCAGTCCCACCGGACTAGCGGTGTACAATGAGCAGTTCTTC. Protein: CASSPTGLAVYNEQFF.

The chain has TRBV7-2 and TRBJ1-6; no clear D. Germline V gene lookup returns CDR1 SGHTA and CDR2 FQGNSA. The CDR3 runs to 15 residues. V was cut by 2 bases and J by 3 bases, with 8 bases left in between. DNA of the CDR3: TGTGCCAGCAGCTTATTCCCCTACTATAATTCACCCCTCCACTTT. Residues: CASSLFPYYNSPLHF.

V gene TRBV19 combines with J gene TRBJ2-1, with a tentative D call TRBD2 (6 bases). The V end lost 1 base, the J end lost 7 bases, and 11 bases lay between the germline ends. Germline V gene lookup returns CDR1 LNHDA and CDR2 SQIVND (reference sequence). The CDR3 runs to 14 residues. CDR3: CASSIAGVGNEQFF. The CDR3 bases are TGTGCCAGTAGTATAGCGGGGGTGGGAAATGAGCAGTTCTTC. The whole variable domain, remainder taken from reference TRBV19 and TRBJ2-1, is DGGITQSPKYLFRKEGQNVTLSCEQNLNHDAMYWYRQDPGQGLRLIYYSQIVNDFQKGDIAEGYSVSREKKESFPLTVTSAQKNPTAFYLCASSIAGVGNEQFFGPGTRLTVL.

The chain joins TRBV19 to TRBJ2-2; TRBD1 aligns across 7 bases. The germline V gene encodes CDR1 LNHDA and CDR2 SQIVND (reference sequence). This CDR3 spans 14 amino acids. The trim removed 7 bases at V and 5 bases at J, leaving 7 bases unmatched. The CDR3 sequence is CASTGTALTGELFF. CDR3 DNA sequence: TGTGCCAGTACCGGGACAGCATTAACCGGGGAGCTGTTTTTT.

The CDR3 DNA follows: TGTGCCAGCAGCATAAGTAGACAGTTGAACACTGAAGCTTTCTTT. It encodes CASSISRQLNTEAFF. The chain has TRBV6-5 and TRBJ1-1; tentative D call: TRBD1 (5 bases). The CDR3 has 15 residues. Germline values: CDR1 MNHEY, CDR2 SVGAGI. Trimming cost V 6 bases and J 0 bases, with 14 bases left between them.

The V and J genes are TRBV5-1 and TRBJ1-1, with TRBD1 as a possible D gene (5 bases). V shed 0 bases and J shed 6 bases, with 12 bases lying between them. CDR1 is SGHRS, CDR2 YFSETQ, per germline. The CDR3 length is 14 residues. As DNA, the CDR3 is TGCGCCAGCAGCTTGGCCTTATCGGGGGCTGAAGCTTTCTTT. Its translation: CASSLALSGAEAFF.

This chain joins TRBV5-6 and TRBJ2-7, with D possibly matching TRBD1 (5 bases). CDR1 is SGHDT and CDR2 is YYEEEE in the germline V gene. Between the trimmed V and J ends, which lost 4 bases and 2 bases, there was a span of 7 bases. The CDR3 has 12 amino acids. Written as DNA, the CDR3 is TGTGCCAGCAGCCTGGACACCTACGAGCAGTACTTC. This sequence encodes CASSLDTYEQYF.

The chain combines TRBV27 with TRBJ2-2, with 7 nucleotides matching TRBD1. This CDR3 spans 17 amino acids. The junction had 11 bases not matched to a gene; V was cut back by 5 bases and J by 2 bases. The germline CDR1 and CDR2 sequences are MNHEY and SMNVEV (reference sequence). The CDR3 here is CASSPWDSLSNTGELFF. CDR3 coding DNA: TGTGCCAGCAGTCCATGGGACAGCCTTTCTAACACCGGGGAGCTGTTTTTT.

The J gene is TRBJ1-5, the V gene TRBV5-5; D remains ambiguous. The germline CDR1 and CDR2 sequences are SGHKS and YYEKEE (reference sequence). Trimming left V 3 bases short and J 1 base short, with 17 bases between. This CDR3 comprises 17 residues. The CDR3: CASSSILGRMSNQPQHF. The CDR3 region has the DNA TGTGCCAGCAGCTCTATATTGGGGAGGATGAGCAATCAGCCCCAGCATTTT.

This sequence joins TRBV21-1 and TRBJ2-1; TRBD1, the table's D call, was not compared with the DNA. TRBV21-1 is a pseudogene locus. This CDR3 is 17 amino acids long. This chain's CDR3 is CASSKGLGGLSYNEQFF. As DNA, the CDR3 is TGTGCCAGCAGCAAAGGTTTAGGGGGCTTATCCTACAATGAGCAGTTCTTC.

This rearrangement joins TRBV4-1 to TRBJ1-1, with 8 bases that match TRBD1. The CDR3 sequence is 14 residues long. Per the germline V gene, CDR1 is MGHRA and CDR2 is YSYEKL. The junction had 7 bases not matched to a gene; V was cut back by 4 bases and J by 6 bases. CDR3 DNA sequence: TGCGCCAGCAGCCCTATAGACAGGGGCTCTGAAGCTTTCTTT. Its translation is CASSPIDRGSEAFF.

The chain is built from TRBV28 and TRBJ2-1; D ambiguous. The CDR3 length is 15 residues. V was pared by 3 bases and J by 4 bases, with 13 bases between. Germline lookup yields CDR1 MDHEN and CDR2 SYDVKM. The CDR3 DNA follows: TGTGCCAGCAGTTTCGGAGCCTCCGGATACAATGAGCAGTTCTTC. Residues: CASSFGASGYNEQFF.

The V and J genes are TRBV18 and TRBJ1-5, with TRBD1 identical over 7 bases. Per the germline V gene, CDR1 is KGHSH and CDR2 is LQKENI. J gave up 2 bases and V 3 bases, and 22 bases lay outside the gene matches. The CDR3 is 21 amino acids. CDR3 protein: CASSPTQGYSSTEAGNQPQHF. CDR3 bases: TGTGCCAGCTCACCCACACAGGGGTACTCCTCAACCGAAGCCGGCAATCAGCCCCAGCATTTT.